This T cell receptor beta chain came from a study of blood T cell repertoires in COVID-19. V trimming: 4 bases; J trimming: 5 bases; junction bases outside the gene matches: 6. Germline lookup yields CDR1 SGHNT and CDR2 YYREEE (reference sequence). The CDR3 runs 14 residues. Authors' data handling: How many nucleated cells were present was estimated from reference gene primer amplification. The protocol was immunoSEQ multiplex PCR, while the TCRdb copy is restricted to in-frame clones and leaves out a portion. The V and J calls and clone size come from that table; D and trimming were worked out from the DNA. This sample carries some 66,000 clones, about 78% of them seen once, and the ten largest clones take approximately 52%. This clone was recorded once.

V and J are TRBV5-4 and TRBJ1-1; TRBD1 aligns across 9 bases. The TCR sequence derives from a woman older than 75 with acute or convalescent COVID-19. Sequencing was carried out using peripheral blood. CDR3 DNA sequence: TGTGCCAGCAGCAAAGGACAGGGGAGGACTGAAGCTTTCTTT. Its translation is CASSKGQGRTEAFF. Together with reference TRBV5-4 and TRBJ1-1, the CDR3 gives the full variable domain: ETGVTQSPTHLIKTRGQQVTLRCSSQSGHNTVSWYQQALGQGPQFIFQYYREEENGRGNFPPRFSGLQFPNYSSELNVNALELDDSALYLCASSKGQGRTEAFFGQGTRLTVV.